This T cell receptor (beta chain) was identified in a study of blood T cell repertoires in COVID-19. The overall study: Material from acute and convalescent COVID-19 was sourced from the United States, Italy and Spain. From T cells, B-cell-depleted T cells, or PBMCs came the material, which was cDNA or gDNA.

In the original analysis: The authors estimated nucleated cell counts from reference gene primer amplification. Libraries were prepared by immunoSEQ multiplex PCR; TCRdb keeps only in-frame clonotypes and omits some of them. That table gives V, J and clone size, and the DNA gave D and trimming. The table lists around 150,000 clones, around four fifths of them singletons, with approximately 3% in the top ten. This CDR3 spans 13 amino acids. The germline gives CDR1 SGHTA, CDR2 FQGNSA. V gave up 1 base and J gave up 7 bases, with 10 bases separating them. The sample was peripheral blood. The source of this sequence is a man between 65 and 85 years old with acute or convalescent COVID-19. This chain joins TRBV7-2 and TRBJ1-2; D uncertain. As DNA, the CDR3 is TGTGCCAGCAGCTTAGACTGGAGGAGTGGCTACACCTTC. It specifies CASSLDWRSGYTF.